The 17 T cell receptor beta chains below come from one sample, sequenced in a study of Tregs in tolerant kidney transplant recipients. Using immunoSEQ multiplex PCR, the repertoire was profiled, and TCRdb retains in-frame clones only, with some absent. Across 45,000 to 55,000 clones, the top ten clones capture roughly 0.93% of the sample. The sample here was CD4+ T cells from blood, taken before the transplant. These receptors were collected from a human donor who received a combined kidney and bone marrow transplant.

Remarks on this clone: With the read ending 3 residues before the CDR3 end, the germline J gene is used to fill in that end. The chain is built from TRBV5-6 and TRBJ2-1; tentative D call: TRBD1 (6 bases). Germline V gene data show CDR1 as SGHDT and CDR2 as YYEEEE. Deletions cut 4 bases from V and 6 bases from J, with 14 bases between. This CDR3 has 14 amino acids. This chain's CDR3 is CASSIHTGPNEQFF. Partial CDR3 DNA: TGTGCCAGCAGCATTCACACAGGGCCCAATGAG.

On this clone: The read falls 3 residues short of the CDR3 end, and the missing part is taken from the germline J gene. The gene calls are TRBV18 and TRBJ2-3; D is undetermined. From germline, CDR1 is KGHSH and CDR2 LQKENI. Trimming shortened V by 3 bases and J by 2 bases, and 9 bases separated the two germline ends. This CDR3 comprises 14 residues. The DNA read from the CDR3 is TGTGCCAGCTCACCGATTACAGACACAGATACG. Translated, it gives CASSPITDTDT. The entire CDR3 protein reads CASSPITDTDTQYF.

Turning to this clone: The CDR3 extends 3 residues past the end of the read, so its final part is completed from the germline J gene. This chain joins TRBV20-1 and TRBJ2-3; possible D gene TRBD2, 6 bases. V shed 0 bases and J shed 3 bases, with 10 bases lying between them. Germline lookup yields CDR1 DFQATT and CDR2 SNEGSKA (reference sequence). The CDR3 extends over 14 amino acids. Incomplete CDR3 DNA: TGCAGTGCTAGAGATCGAAGCGGGACAGATACG. Translation gives CSARDRSGTDT. The whole CDR3 region reads CSARDRSGTDTQYF.

The CDR3: CATQNSGSSYEQYF. Partial CDR3 DNA: TGTGCCACCCAAAATAGCGGGAGTTCCTACGAG. The rearrangement joins TRBV6-2 or TRBV6-3 to TRBJ2-7; 9 positions match TRBD2. Coverage ceases 3 residues before the CDR3 finishes, and the germline J gene fills in the end. After removal of 10 bases from V and 1 base from J, the junction contained 8 bases not matched to a gene. CDR3 length: 14 residues. The germline V gene has CDR1 MNHEY and CDR2 SVGEGT.

The covered CDR3 bases are TGTGCCAGTAGTCCTCGCCGACAGGGATATGGC. Its protein product is CASSPRRQGYG. Given in full, the CDR3 is CASSPRRQGYGYTF. The V call is TRBV19, the J call TRBJ1-2; 7 bases agree with TRBD1. The read comes to an end 3 residues before the CDR3 does, leaving the germline J gene to fill in the end. The CDR3 consists of 14 residues. Per germline, CDR1 LNHDA and CDR2 SQIVND (reference sequence). With 5 bases clipped from V and 5 bases from J, the junction kept 8 bases outside the gene matches.

As for this clone: The sequence runs out 3 residues before the end of the CDR3; the remainder is reconstructed from the germline J gene. The rearrangement joins TRBV5-1 to TRBJ2-2, with 8 bases fitting TRBD2. The CDR3 extends over 16 amino acids. Germline V gene data show CDR1 as SGHRS and CDR2 as YFSETQ. J gave up 7 bases and V 0 bases, and 8 bases lay outside the gene matches. The CDR3 DNA, read in part, is TGCGCCAGCAGCTTGGGGCAGCGGGAGCCGGTCGGGGAG. Its protein is CASSLGQREPVGE. The full CDR3 protein is CASSLGQREPVGELFF.

In the case of this clone: The read stops 3 residues short of the end of the CDR3; the missing end is completed from the germline J gene. This chain uses TRBV2 with TRBJ2-7, with 8 bases lining up with TRBD1. CDR3 size: 15 residues. Looked up from germline, CDR1 is SNHLY and CDR2 is FYNNEI. The V segment lost 3 bases and the J segment 4 bases; nucleotides outside the gene matches: 8. CDR3 region: CASSETGTGVYEQYF. CDR3 DNA, as far as it was read: TGTGCCAGCAGTGAGACCGGGACAGGAGTATACGAG.

Notes on this clone: The CDR3 extends 3 residues past the end of the read, so its final part is completed from the germline J gene. The genes are TRBV20-1 and TRBJ2-5, with 8 bases matching TRBD2. V dropped 5 bases and J dropped 1; count of bases not matched to a gene: 6. The length of the CDR3 is 14 residues. Germline V gene lookup returns CDR1 DFQATT and CDR2 SNEGSKA (reference sequence). The covered CDR3 bases are TGCAGTGCTTATCTAGCGGGCCTCCAAGAGACC. Translated: CSAYLAGLQET. The complete CDR3 sequence is CSAYLAGLQETQYF.

To note about this clone: With the read ending 3 residues before the CDR3 end, the germline J gene is used to fill in that end. V and J are TRBV20-1 and TRBJ2-3; D might be TRBD2 (5 bases). V was cut by 3 bases and J by 6 bases, with 13 bases left in between. CDR3 length: 13 residues. The germline V gene has CDR1 DFQATT and CDR2 SNEGSKA (reference sequence). The DNA read from the CDR3 is TGCAGTGCTAGCCCCCCTAGCTTGGATACG. It yields the protein CSASPPSLDT. The full CDR3 reads CSASPPSLDTQYF.

Comment on this clone: The DNA ends 3 residues before the CDR3 does, and the rest of the CDR3 is filled in from the germline J gene. The chain uses TRBV19 and TRBJ2-1; 9 bases match TRBD1. The CDR3 contains 16 residues. CDR1 and CDR2 (germline): LNHDA, SQIVND (reference sequence). The trim removed 4 bases at V and 9 bases at J, leaving 13 bases unmatched. Incomplete CDR3 DNA: TGTGCCAGTAGTAGTGAGCCGGGACAGGGTAGTAGTGAG. Translating gives CASSSEPGQGSSE. The CDR3 reads in full as CASSSEPGQGSSEQFF.

With regard to this clone: The sequenced fragment ends 3 residues before the CDR3 boundary, so the rest is inferred from the germline J gene. This chain connects TRBV5-1 to TRBJ1-1; possibly TRBD1 for D (6 bases). Germline CDR1 and CDR2: SGHRS and YFSETQ. The CDR3 runs to 21 residues. V lost 1 base and J 1 base, leaving 29 bases between the germline ends. The CDR3 protein is CASSLSSAGVSADRGNTEAFF. CDR3 bases read: TGCGCCAGCAGCTTGTCCTCTGCAGGGGTGTCAGCAGATAGGGGGAACACTGAA.

Remarks on this clone: Read data end 3 residues before the CDR3 end; the end is taken from the germline J gene. This chain uses TRBV20-1 with TRBJ2-3; 10 bases agree with TRBD2. J was trimmed by 6 bases and V by 3 bases; bases with no gene match: 6. The CDR3 covers 14 residues. Germline assignment: CDR1 DFQATT and CDR2 SNEGSKA (reference sequence). The DNA read from the CDR3 is TGCAGTGCTAGGTTGCTAGCGGGAGTGGATACG. This gives the protein CSARLLAGVDT. The full-length CDR3 reads as CSARLLAGVDTQYF.

Concerning this clone: The read is 3 residues too short to cover the CDR3 end, so that end is filled in from the germline J gene. The rearrangement joins TRBV7-6 to TRBJ2-1; D ambiguous. This CDR3 is 13 amino acids long. Per the germline V gene, CDR1 is SGHVS and CDR2 is FNYEAQ. Trimming cost V 0 bases and J 3 bases, with 3 bases left between them. CDR3 bases read: TGTGCCAGCAGCTTAGCTCACTACAATGAG. It is translated as CASSLAHYNE. The CDR3 in full is CASSLAHYNEQFF.

In regard to this clone: Coverage ceases 3 residues before the CDR3 finishes, and the germline J gene fills in the end. The V call is TRBV20-1, the J call TRBJ1-5; TRBD1 aligns across 8 bases. This CDR3 is 14 amino acids long. V dropped 6 bases and J dropped 3; count of bases not matched to a gene: 7. Germline lookup yields CDR1 DFQATT and CDR2 SNEGSKA (reference sequence). The CDR3 is CSAVKDRANQPQHF. Partial CDR3 DNA: TGCAGTGCCGTCAAGGACAGGGCCAATCAGCCC.

For this clone: The CDR3 is cut off 3 residues early in the read; its end comes from the germline J gene. The V gene is TRBV7-3, the J gene TRBJ2-7; TRBD2 matches 7 bases. The CDR3 is 16 amino acids. The V segment lost 2 bases and the J segment 2 bases; nucleotides outside the gene matches: 9. Germline V gives CDR1 SGHTA, CDR2 FQGTGA. CDR3 residues: CASSLVLASGAYEQYF. CDR3 DNA (partial): TGTGCCAGCAGCTTAGTCTTGGCTAGCGGAGCCTACGAG. Together with reference TRBV7-3 and TRBJ2-7, the CDR3 gives the full variable domain: GAGVSQTPSNKVTEKGKYVELRCDPISGHTALYWYRQSLGQGPEFLIYFQGTGAADDSGLPNDRFFAVRPEGSVSTLKIQRTERGDSAVYLCASSLVLASGAYEQYFGPGTRLTVT.

With respect to this clone: The CDR3 is cut off 3 residues early in the read; its end comes from the germline J gene. The V gene is TRBV6-2 or TRBV6-3, the J gene TRBJ2-3; TRBD2 agrees at 8 bases. The V gene's germline CDR1 is MNHEY and CDR2 SVGEGT. This CDR3 is built from 14 residues. Unmatched junction bases numbered 4, after V lost 6 bases and J lost 2 bases. CDR3 DNA (partial): TGTGCCAGCAGCAGGACTAGCCTCACAGATACG. Its translation is CASSRTSLTDT. The entire CDR3 protein reads CASSRTSLTDTQYF.

Comment on this clone: Coverage ceases 3 residues before the CDR3 finishes, and the germline J gene fills in the end. V gene TRBV19 combines with J gene TRBJ2-2, with a tentative D call TRBD2 (6 bases). Trimming removed 3 bases at V and 4 bases at J, with 12 bases between. From germline, CDR1 is LNHDA and CDR2 SQIVND (reference sequence). The CDR3 is 15 amino acids. The CDR3 protein is CASSMLGDSTGELFF. The CDR3 DNA, read in part, is TGTGCCAGTAGTATGTTGGGGGACTCCACCGGGGAG. The full variable domain, rest sourced from reference TRBV19 and TRBJ2-2, is DGGITQSPKYLFRKEGQNVTLSCEQNLNHDAMYWYRQDPGQGLRLIYYSQIVNDFQKGDIAEGYSVSREKKESFPLTVTSAQKNPTAFYLCASSMLGDSTGELFFGEGSRLTVL.